This entry features one T cell receptor (beta chain) sequence. This CDR3 is 15 amino acids long. The V gene end was trimmed by 4 bases and the J gene end by 5 bases; junction bases not matched to a gene: 3. Germline CDR1 reads SGHRS; CDR2 reads YFSETQ. This record belongs to a study of blood T cell repertoires in COVID-19. Study in general: From the United States, Italy and Spain came samples of acute and convalescent COVID-19.

Method: immunoSEQ multiplex PCR; TCRdb's copy keeps in-frame clones and lacks some. The table records around 320,000 clones, around 90% of them present only once. Sequencing used peripheral blood. This sequence was found in a man between 18 and 29 years old with active or convalescent COVID-19. The genes are TRBV5-1 and TRBJ1-6; 10 bases are shared with TRBD1. The CDR3 loop is CASSGGTGDNSPLHF. In nucleotides, the CDR3 is TGCGCCAGCAGCGGCGGGACAGGGGATAATTCACCCCTCCACTTT.